A single T cell receptor beta chain is shown here with its context. These data are taken from a study of blood T cells in healthy people across ages. With a J-beta primer mix and a sample-barcoded 5' primer, a second PCR ran roughly 7 to 11 cycles. TCRdb re-called the 5' RACE reads through MiXCR, storing one row per CDR3 protein. Among 750,000 or so distinct CDR3 sequences listed, roughly 25% were seen once. Germline values: CDR1 MNHNS, CDR2 SASEGT. CDR3 length: 16 amino acids. Trimming pared 1 base from V and 4 bases from J, leaving 11 bases between. These data were also filed under a second study, of T cells of mothers and their children.

The TCR was taken from a boy aged 5-17 years in good health. The sequencing input was blood. This rearrangement joins TRBV6-1 to TRBJ1-6; D remains ambiguous. This CDR3 is CASSEGYRGYNSPLHF. The CDR3, as DNA: TGTGCCAGCAGTGAAGGTTATCGTGGTTATAATTCACCCCTCCACTTT.